Sequencing of this T cell receptor (beta chain) was carried out in a study of CD8 T cells in ankylosing spondylitis. General study points: Within matched ankylosing spondylitis synovial fluid, disease-linked clones were reportedly significantly enriched. As for the disease-linked clones, they showed a CD8+ phenotype and occurred at relatively low frequencies in peripheral blood. A subset of motif variants has previously been described in the synovial fluid and blood of reactive arthritis.

Library preparation for TCR beta used quantitative 5'-RACE with molecular barcodes. A single record per CDR3 protein comes from TCRdb applying MiXCR to the 5' RACE reads. Of 250,000 to 300,000 distinct CDR3 sequences in the sample, 15% to 25% were seen once. The CDR3 runs to 14 residues. Many counts were recorded for this clonotype. Its antigen is as yet unknown. Material: blood, either unsorted or a sorted T cell fraction (not recorded which). The chain uses TRBV21-1 and TRBJ2-1; the D segment call TRBD2 is taken from the table without a DNA check. TRBV21-1 is a pseudogene locus. The TCR comes from a male donor with ankylosing spondylitis or in good health (not recorded which). CDR3 region: CASRHYRDNNEQFF. The CDR3 bases are TGTGCCAGCAGACACTACCGGGATAACAATGAGCAGTTCTTC.